This TCR beta chain was found in a study of spatial heterogeneity in lung cancer. Across the whole study: Across tumor regions, counts of TCR transcripts showed a strong correlation with a T cell module score derived from matched bulk RNA-seq. Findings and limits, study-wide: Intratumoral expanded alpha and beta TCR counts were found to track tumor mutation counts.

The CDR3 totals 14 residues. The germline V gene has CDR1 MNHEY and CDR2 SVGAGI. V lost 2 bases, J lost 4 bases, and 10 bases lay in between. Details on this clonotype: What it binds is unknown.

Time point defined: sample taken at primary tumor resection. TCRdb ran MiXCR on the 5' RACE reads and lists one entry per CDR3 protein. The sample contains some 96,000 distinct CDR3 sequences, nearly 4.5% of which appear only once. The sample in question was lung tumor tissue, obtained at surgery. V and J are TRBV6-5 and TRBJ2-3, with D possibly TRBD2 on 5 matching bases. The clonotype comes from a male donor with early-stage non-small cell lung cancer. CDR3 region: CASSYGQEADTQYF. The CDR3 DNA follows: TGTGCCAGCAGTTACGGTCAGGAGGCAGATACGCAGTATTTT.